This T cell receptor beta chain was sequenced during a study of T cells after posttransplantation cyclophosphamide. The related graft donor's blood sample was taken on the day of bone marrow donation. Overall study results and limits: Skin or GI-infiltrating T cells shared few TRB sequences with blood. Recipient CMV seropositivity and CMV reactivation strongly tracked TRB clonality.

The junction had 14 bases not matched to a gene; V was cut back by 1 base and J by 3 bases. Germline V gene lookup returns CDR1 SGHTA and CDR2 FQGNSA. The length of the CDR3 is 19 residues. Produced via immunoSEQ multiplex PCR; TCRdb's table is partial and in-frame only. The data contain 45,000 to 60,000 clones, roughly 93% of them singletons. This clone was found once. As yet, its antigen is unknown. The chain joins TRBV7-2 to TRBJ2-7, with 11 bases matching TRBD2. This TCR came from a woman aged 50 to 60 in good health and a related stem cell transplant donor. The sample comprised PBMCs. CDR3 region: CASSLGLAGGSPMNYEQYF. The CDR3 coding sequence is TGTGCCAGCAGCTTAGGTCTAGCGGGAGGTTCCCCTATGAACTACGAGCAGTACTTC. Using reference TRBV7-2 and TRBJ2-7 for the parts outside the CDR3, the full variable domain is GAGVSQSPSNKVTEKGKDVELRCDPISGHTALYWYRQSLGQGLEFLIYFQGNSAPDKSGLPSDRFSAERTGGSVSTLTIQRTQQEDSAVYLCASSLGLAGGSPMNYEQYFGPGTRLTVT.